This T cell receptor beta chain was identified in a study of molecular identifiers for immune sequencing clone quantification. The CDR3 runs to 15 residues. Looked up from germline, CDR1 is SEHNR and CDR2 is FQNEAQ (reference sequence). V gave up 0 bases and J gave up 1 base, with 8 bases separating them. TCRdb passed the PCR reads through MiXCR, listing each CDR3 protein once. The data contain over 600,000 distinct CDR3 sequences, about 20% of them singletons. This TCR was recovered from a human donor in good health. Some libraries in this study had Jurkat cell RNA spiked in. The chain links TRBV7-9 to TRBJ2-3; D remains unclear. The sequencing input was naive CD8+ T cells from blood, with Jurkat cell RNA spiked in. Subset defined: FACS-sorted CD8+CD4-CCR7+CD45RA+ naive T cells. CDR3 region: CASSLAIQGTDTQYF. Here the CDR3 DNA reads TGTGCCAGCAGCTTAGCGATTCAGGGCACAGATACGCAGTATTTT.